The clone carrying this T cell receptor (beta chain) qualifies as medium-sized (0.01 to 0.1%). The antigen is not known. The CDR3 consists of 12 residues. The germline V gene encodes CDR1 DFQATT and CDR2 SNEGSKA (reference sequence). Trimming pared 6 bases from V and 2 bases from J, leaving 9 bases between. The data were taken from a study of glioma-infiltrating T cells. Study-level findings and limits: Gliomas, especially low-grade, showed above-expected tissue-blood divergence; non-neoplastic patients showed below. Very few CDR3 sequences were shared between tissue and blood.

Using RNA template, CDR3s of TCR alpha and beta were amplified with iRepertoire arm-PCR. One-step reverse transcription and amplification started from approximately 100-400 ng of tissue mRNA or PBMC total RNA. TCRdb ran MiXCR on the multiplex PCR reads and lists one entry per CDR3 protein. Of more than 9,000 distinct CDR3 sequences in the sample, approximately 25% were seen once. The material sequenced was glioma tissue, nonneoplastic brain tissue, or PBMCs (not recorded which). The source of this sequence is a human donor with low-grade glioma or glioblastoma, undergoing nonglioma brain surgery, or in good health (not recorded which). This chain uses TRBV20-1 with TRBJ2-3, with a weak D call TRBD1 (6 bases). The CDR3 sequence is CSAGGPTDTQYF. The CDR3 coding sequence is TGCAGTGCAGGGGGTCCCACAGATACGCAGTATTTT.